This TCR beta chain originates from a study of cytomegalovirus exposure and HLA in healthy donors. This clone was counted a single time. The antigen is undetermined. PCR involved 60 Vbeta and 13 Jbeta primers. Original analysis: A later analysis tallied about 80 million unique TCR beta chains, about 11 million of them shared. The assay was immunoSEQ multiplex PCR, and TCRdb's table has in-frame clones only and misses some. V, J and clone size were drawn from that table, and D and trimming were deduced from the DNA. The profile shows some 100,000 clones, under 80% of them singletons. Findings and limits, study-wide: It was reported that the classifier diagnosed cytomegalovirus status with high specificity and sensitivity in both the original and validation cohorts.

Sequenced material: PBMCs. This receptor was taken from a woman aged 18 to 35 in good health and CMV-seropositive.

The CDR3 reads CASSPGQGAKLNTEAFF. The CDR3 DNA sequence: TGTGCCAGCAGTCCCGGGCAAGGGGCCAAGCTGAACACTGAAGCTTTCTTT. J is TRBJ1-1 and V is TRBV7-9; tentative D call: TRBD1 (5 bases). The ends were cut back, 6 bases at V and 0 bases at J, with 20 bases in the middle. This CDR3 has 17 amino acids. Germline lookup yields CDR1 SEHNR and CDR2 FQNEAQ (reference sequence).